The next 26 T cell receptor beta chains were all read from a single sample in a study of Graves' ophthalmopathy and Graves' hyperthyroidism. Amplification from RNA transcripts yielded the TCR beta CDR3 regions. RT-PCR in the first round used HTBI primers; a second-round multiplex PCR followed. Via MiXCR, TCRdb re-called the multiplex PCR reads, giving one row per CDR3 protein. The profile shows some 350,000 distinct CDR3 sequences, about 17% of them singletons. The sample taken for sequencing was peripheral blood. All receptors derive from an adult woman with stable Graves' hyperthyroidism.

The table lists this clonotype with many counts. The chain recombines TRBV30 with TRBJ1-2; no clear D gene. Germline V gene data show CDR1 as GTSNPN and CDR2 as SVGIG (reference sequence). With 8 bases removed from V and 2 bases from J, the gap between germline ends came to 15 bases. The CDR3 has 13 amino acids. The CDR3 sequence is CALGGGINYGYTF. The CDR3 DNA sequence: TGTGCCCTCGGCGGCGGAATCAACTATGGCTACACCTTC. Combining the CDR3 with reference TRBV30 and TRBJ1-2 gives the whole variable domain SQTIHQWPATLVQPVGSPLSLECTVEGTSNPNLYWYRQAAGRGLQLLFYSVGIGQISSEVPQNLSASRPQDRQFILSSKKLLLSDSGFYLCALGGGINYGYTFGSGTRLTVV.

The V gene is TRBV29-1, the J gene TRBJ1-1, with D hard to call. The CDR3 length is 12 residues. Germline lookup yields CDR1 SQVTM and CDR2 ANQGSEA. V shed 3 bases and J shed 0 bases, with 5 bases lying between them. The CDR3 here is CSVDSVNTEAFF. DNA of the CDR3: TGCAGCGTTGACAGCGTGAACACTGAAGCTTTCTTT.

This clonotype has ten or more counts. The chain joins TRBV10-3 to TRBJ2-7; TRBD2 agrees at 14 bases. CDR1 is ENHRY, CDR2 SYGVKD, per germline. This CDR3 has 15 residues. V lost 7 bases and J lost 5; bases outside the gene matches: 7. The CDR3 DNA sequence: TGTGCCATCAAGACTAGCGGGAGGGAGGGTAACGAGCAGTACTTC. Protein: CAIKTSGREGNEQYF.

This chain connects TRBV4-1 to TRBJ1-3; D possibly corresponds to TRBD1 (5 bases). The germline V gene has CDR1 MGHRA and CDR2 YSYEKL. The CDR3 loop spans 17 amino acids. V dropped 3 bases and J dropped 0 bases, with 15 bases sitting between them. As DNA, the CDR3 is TGCGCCAGCAGCCAGGAAGGGACTCTTCGCTCTGGAAACACCATATATTTT. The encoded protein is CASSQEGTLRSGNTIYF.

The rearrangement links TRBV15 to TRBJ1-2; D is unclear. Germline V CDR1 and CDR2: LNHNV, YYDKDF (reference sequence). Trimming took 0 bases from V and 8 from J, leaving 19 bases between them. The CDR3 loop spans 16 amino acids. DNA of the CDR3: TGTGCCACCAGCAGAGATACGGTTCAAGGACGATGGGGCTACACCTTC. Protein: CATSRDTVQGRWGYTF.

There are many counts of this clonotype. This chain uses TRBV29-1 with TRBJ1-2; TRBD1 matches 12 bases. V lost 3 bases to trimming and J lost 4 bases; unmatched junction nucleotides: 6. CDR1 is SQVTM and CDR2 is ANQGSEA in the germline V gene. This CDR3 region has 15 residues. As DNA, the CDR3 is TGCAGCGTTGACGGGACAGGGGGCCCTAGCTATGGCTACACCTTC. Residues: CSVDGTGGPSYGYTF.

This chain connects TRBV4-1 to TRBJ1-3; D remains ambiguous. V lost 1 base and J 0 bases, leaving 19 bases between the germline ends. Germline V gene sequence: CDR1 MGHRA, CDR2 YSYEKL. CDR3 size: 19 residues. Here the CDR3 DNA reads TGCGCCAGCAGCCAAGTTAATCTGCAGAACGCCGCCTCTGGAAACACCATATATTTT. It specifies CASSQVNLQNAASGNTIYF.

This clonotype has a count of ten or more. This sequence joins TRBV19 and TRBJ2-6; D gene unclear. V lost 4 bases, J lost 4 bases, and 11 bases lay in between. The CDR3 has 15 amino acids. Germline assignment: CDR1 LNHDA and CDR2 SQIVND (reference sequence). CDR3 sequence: CASSTLKGGANVLTF. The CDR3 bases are TGTGCCAGTAGTACCCTAAAGGGCGGGGCCAACGTCCTGACTTTC.

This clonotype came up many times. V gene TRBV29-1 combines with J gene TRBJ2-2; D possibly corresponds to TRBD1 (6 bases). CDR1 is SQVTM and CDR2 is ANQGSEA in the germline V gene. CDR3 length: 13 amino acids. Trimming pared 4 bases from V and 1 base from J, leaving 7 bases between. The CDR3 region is CSVGQVNTGELFF. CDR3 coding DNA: TGCAGCGTTGGACAGGTGAACACCGGGGAGCTGTTTTTT.

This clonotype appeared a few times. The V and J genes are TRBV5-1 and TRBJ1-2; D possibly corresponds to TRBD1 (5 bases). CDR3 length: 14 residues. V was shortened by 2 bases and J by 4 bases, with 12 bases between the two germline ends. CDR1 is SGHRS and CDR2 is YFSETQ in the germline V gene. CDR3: CASSLGTSGYGYTF. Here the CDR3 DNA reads TGCGCCAGCAGCTTAGGGACGTCGGGCTATGGCTACACCTTC.

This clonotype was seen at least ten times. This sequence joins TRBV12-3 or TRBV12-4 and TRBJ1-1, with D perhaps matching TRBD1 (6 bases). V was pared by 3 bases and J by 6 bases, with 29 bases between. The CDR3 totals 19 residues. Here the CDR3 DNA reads TGTGCCAGCAGTTTTGAACCTTACAGGGAGGAAGAGTGGGTCGCTGAAGCTTTCTTT. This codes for CASSFEPYREEEWVAEAFF.

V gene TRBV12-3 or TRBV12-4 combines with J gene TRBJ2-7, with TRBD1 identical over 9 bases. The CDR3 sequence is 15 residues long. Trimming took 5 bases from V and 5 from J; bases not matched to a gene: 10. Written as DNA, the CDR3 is TGTGCCAGCAGTCCCGCGGACAGGGGCGAGGACGAGCAGTACTTC. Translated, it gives CASSPADRGEDEQYF.

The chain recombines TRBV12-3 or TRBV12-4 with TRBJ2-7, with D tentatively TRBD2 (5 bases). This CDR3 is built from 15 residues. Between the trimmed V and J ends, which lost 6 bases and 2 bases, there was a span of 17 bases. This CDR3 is CASSPARAVAYEQYF. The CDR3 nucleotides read TGTGCCAGCAGCCCAGCTCGAGCGGTGGCCTACGAGCAGTACTTC.

The chain's CDR3 is CASSPGGTPYQETQYF. CDR3 DNA sequence: TGTGCCAGCAGCCCCGGGGGGACACCGTACCAAGAGACCCAGTACTTC. The V gene is TRBV26, the J gene TRBJ2-5; the D segment call TRBD1 is taken from the table without a DNA check. TRBV26 corresponds to a pseudogene. The CDR3 has 16 amino acids.

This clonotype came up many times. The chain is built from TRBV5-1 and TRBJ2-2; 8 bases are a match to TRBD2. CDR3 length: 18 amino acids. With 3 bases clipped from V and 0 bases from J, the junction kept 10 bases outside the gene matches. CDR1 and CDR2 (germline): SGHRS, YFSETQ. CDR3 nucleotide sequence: TGCGCCAGCAGCTCGGATAGCGGGGTCAACGCGAACACCGGGGAGCTGTTTTTT. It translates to CASSSDSGVNANTGELFF.

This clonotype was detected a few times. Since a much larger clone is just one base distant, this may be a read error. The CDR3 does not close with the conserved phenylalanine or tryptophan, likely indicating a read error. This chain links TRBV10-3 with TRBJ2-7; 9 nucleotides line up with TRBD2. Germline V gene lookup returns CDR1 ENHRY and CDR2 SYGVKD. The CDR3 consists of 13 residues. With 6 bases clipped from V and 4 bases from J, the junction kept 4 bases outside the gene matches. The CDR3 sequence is CAIRGLADYEQYS. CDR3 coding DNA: TGTGCCATCAGGGGACTAGCAGATTACGAGCAGTACTCC.

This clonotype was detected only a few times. CDR3 protein: CASNFINTGELFF. CDR3 nucleotides: TGTGCCAGCAACTTCATAAACACCGGGGAGCTGTTTTTT. The chain joins TRBV5-5 to TRBJ2-2; D ambiguous. Deletions cut 6 bases from V and 2 bases from J, with 8 bases between. This CDR3 is 13 amino acids long. Germline V gene sequence: CDR1 SGHKS, CDR2 YYEKEE (reference sequence).

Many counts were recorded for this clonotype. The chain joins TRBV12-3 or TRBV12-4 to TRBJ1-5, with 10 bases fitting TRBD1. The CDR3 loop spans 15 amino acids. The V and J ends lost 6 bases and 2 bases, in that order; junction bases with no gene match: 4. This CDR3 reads CASSDRGQGNQPQHF. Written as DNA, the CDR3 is TGTGCCAGCAGCGACAGGGGGCAGGGCAATCAGCCCCAGCATTTT.

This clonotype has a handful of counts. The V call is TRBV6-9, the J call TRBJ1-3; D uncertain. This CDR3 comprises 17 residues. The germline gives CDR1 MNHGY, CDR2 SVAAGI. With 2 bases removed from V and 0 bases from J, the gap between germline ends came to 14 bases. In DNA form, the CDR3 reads TGTGCCAGCAGTTATAGGTGTTGGGCAGACTCTGGAAACACCATATATTTT. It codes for CASSYRCWADSGNTIYF.

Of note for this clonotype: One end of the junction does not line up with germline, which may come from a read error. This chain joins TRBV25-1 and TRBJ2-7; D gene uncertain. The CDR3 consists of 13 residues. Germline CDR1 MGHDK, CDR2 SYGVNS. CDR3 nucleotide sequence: TGTGCCAGCACCCGAGTAGGGTCCTACGATCAGTACTTC. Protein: CASTRVGSYDQYF.

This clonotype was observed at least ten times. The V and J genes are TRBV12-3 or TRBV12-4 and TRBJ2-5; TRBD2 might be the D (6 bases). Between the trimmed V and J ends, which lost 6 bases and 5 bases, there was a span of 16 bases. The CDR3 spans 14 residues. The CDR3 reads CASSGRDWRETQYF. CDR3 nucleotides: TGTGCCAGCAGCGGCCGGGACTGGAGGGAGACCCAGTACTTC.

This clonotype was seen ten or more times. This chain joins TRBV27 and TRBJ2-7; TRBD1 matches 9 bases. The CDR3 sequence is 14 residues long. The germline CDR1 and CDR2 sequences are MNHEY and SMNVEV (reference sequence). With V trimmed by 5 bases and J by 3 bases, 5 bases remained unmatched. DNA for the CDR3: TGTGCCAGCAGTACAGGGGGCTGGGGCTACGAGCAGTACTTC. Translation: CASSTGGWGYEQYF.

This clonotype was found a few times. CDR3 sequence reads: CAISGDPYNEQFF. The DNA for the CDR3 is TGTGCCATCTCCGGGGACCCATACAATGAGCAGTTCTTC. The chain carries TRBV10-3 and TRBJ2-1; perhaps D is TRBD1 or TRBD2 (5 bases each). V was shortened by 8 bases and J by 4 bases, with 12 bases between the two germline ends. There are 13 residues in the CDR3. Germline V CDR1 and CDR2: ENHRY, SYGVKD.

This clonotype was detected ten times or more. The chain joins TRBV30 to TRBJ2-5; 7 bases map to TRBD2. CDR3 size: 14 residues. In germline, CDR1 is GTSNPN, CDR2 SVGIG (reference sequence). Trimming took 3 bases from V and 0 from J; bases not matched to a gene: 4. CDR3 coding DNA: TGTGCCTGGAGCGGGACTATGCACCAAGAGACCCAGTACTTC. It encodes CAWSGTMHQETQYF. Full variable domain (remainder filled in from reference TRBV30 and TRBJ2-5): SQTIHQWPATLVQPVGSPLSLECTVEGTSNPNLYWYRQAAGRGLQLLFYSVGIGQISSEVPQNLSASRPQDRQFILSSKKLLLSDSGFYLCAWSGTMHQETQYFGPGTRLLVL.

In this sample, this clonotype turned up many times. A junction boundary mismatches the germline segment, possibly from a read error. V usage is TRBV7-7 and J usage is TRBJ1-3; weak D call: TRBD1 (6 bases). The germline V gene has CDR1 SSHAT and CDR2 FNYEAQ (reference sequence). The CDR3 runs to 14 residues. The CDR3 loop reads CASSLGDIGDTIYF. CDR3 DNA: TGTGCTAGCAGCTTAGGGGACATCGGGGACACCATATATTTT.

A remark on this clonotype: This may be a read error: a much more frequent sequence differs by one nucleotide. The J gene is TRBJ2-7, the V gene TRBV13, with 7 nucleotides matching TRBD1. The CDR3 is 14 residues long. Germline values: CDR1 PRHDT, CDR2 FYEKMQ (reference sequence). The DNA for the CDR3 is TGTGTCAGCAGGGGGATGGGTAGAGCATTCGAGCAGTACTTC. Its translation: CVSRGMGRAFEQYF.